The 21 T cell receptor beta chains below all came from one sample that was sequenced in a study of CD8 T cells in Susac syndrome. An input of about 0.45 to 1 ug of RNA was subjected to reverse transcription using random hexamers. TCRdb called the immunoSEQ multiplex PCR reads again in MiXCR, with one record for every CDR3 protein. The sample shows 100,000 to 150,000 distinct CDR3 sequences, about 93% of them seen only once. Sequencing input: CD4+ T cells from PBMCs. These receptors were collected from a human donor in good health.

J is TRBJ1-2 and V is TRBV29-1, with a tentative D call TRBD1 (6 bases). The CDR3 sequence is 14 residues long. V lost 5 bases and J lost 2, with 15 bases in between. CDR1 and CDR2 from the germline V gene are SQVTM and ANQGSEA. The CDR3 protein is CSVTLTGINYGYTF. For the CDR3, the DNA is TGCAGCGTTACGCTGACAGGAATAAACTATGGCTACACCTTC.

CDR3 sequence (DNA): TGCAGTGCTAGAGATATTGTTTCACAGGGGAATGAAAAACTGTTTTTT. This translates into CSARDIVSQGNEKLFF. V gene TRBV20-1 combines with J gene TRBJ1-4; 7 nucleotides align to TRBD1. Unmatched junction bases numbered 9, after V lost 0 bases and J lost 5 bases. The CDR3 covers 16 residues. Looked up from germline, CDR1 is DFQATT and CDR2 is SNEGSKA (reference sequence).

V usage is TRBV11-2 and J usage is TRBJ2-5; 8 nucleotides line up with TRBD2. Trimming removed 5 bases from V and 5 bases from J; junction bases left unmatched: 13. Germline CDR1 SGHAT, CDR2 FQNNGV. The CDR3 has 16 residues. The CDR3 region is CASSPAVSGRRETQYF. In DNA, the CDR3 is TGTGCCAGCAGCCCTGCCGTCAGCGGGAGACGGGAGACCCAGTACTTC. The whole variable domain, remainder taken from reference TRBV11-2 and TRBJ2-5, is EAGVAQSPRYKIIEKRQSVAFWCNPISGHATLYWYQQILGQGPKLLIQFQNNGVVDDSQLPKDRFSAERLKGVDSTLKIQPAKLEDSAVYLCASSPAVSGRRETQYFGPGTRLLVL.

This rearrangement joins TRBV20-1 to TRBJ1-2; D might be TRBD1 (6 bases). The V end lost 3 bases, the J end lost 3 bases, and 17 bases lay between the germline ends. The germline CDR1 and CDR2 sequences are DFQATT and SNEGSKA (reference sequence). The CDR3 loop spans 15 amino acids. CDR3 DNA sequence: TGCAGTGCTAGCCTTCCCGGACAGAGTTACTATGGCTACACCTTC. Its translation: CSASLPGQSYYGYTF.

The chain recombines TRBV2 with TRBJ2-2; 10 bases are a match to TRBD2. V gave up 7 bases and J gave up 1 base; unmatched junction bases: 12. Per germline, CDR1 SNHLY and CDR2 FYNNEI. The CDR3 contains 18 residues. The CDR3 here is CASNMGTSAELNTGELFF. Here the CDR3 DNA reads TGTGCCAGCAACATGGGGACTAGCGCTGAGTTGAACACCGGGGAGCTGTTTTTT.

The chain combines TRBV9 with TRBJ1-2; 9 bases are a match to TRBD1. Per germline, CDR1 SGDLS and CDR2 YYNGEE. The CDR3 contains 16 residues. With V trimmed by 0 bases and J by 3 bases, 6 bases remained unmatched. CDR3 DNA: TGTGCCAGCAGCGTAGCCGGGGGGACAGGGTACTATGGCTACACCTTC. It codes for CASSVAGGTGYYGYTF.

V and J are TRBV11-2 and TRBJ1-2, with 9 bases matching TRBD1. Germline V CDR1 and CDR2: SGHAT, FQNNGV. The CDR3 consists of 16 residues. After removal of 4 bases from V and 4 bases from J, the junction contained 10 bases not matched to a gene. The CDR3 nucleotides are TGTGCCAGCAGCTCCATTAGAGGACAGGGGACCTATGGCTACACCTTC. Translated, it gives CASSSIRGQGTYGYTF.

The genes are TRBV20-1 and TRBJ2-2; 10 positions agree with TRBD1. Germline CDR1 is DFQATT and CDR2 is SNEGSKA (reference sequence). The CDR3 extends over 14 amino acids. V lost 2 bases and J lost 5; bases outside the gene matches: 2. CDR3 nucleotide sequence: TGCAGTGCTAGACTGGGACAGGGGACCGGGGAGCTGTTTTTT. Translating gives CSARLGQGTGELFF.

CDR3 region: CASSPGGGLEQYF. The CDR3 DNA is TGTGCCAGCAGCCCGGGTGGGGGGCTCGAGCAGTACTTC. The chain carries TRBV5-6 and TRBJ2-7; D possibly uses TRBD1 or TRBD2 (6 bases each). This CDR3 has 13 amino acids. Trimming shortened V by 4 bases and J by 6 bases, and 14 bases separated the two germline ends. Germline CDR1 is SGHDT and CDR2 is YYEEEE.

V and J are TRBV20-1 and TRBJ2-1; tentative D call: TRBD1 (5 bases). The CDR3 has 14 residues. Trimming removed 2 bases at V and 7 bases at J, with 15 bases between. In germline, CDR1 is DFQATT, CDR2 SNEGSKA (reference sequence). This CDR3 is CSARINQGRNEQFF. CDR3 sequence (DNA): TGCAGTGCTAGAATCAACCAGGGCCGTAATGAGCAGTTCTTC.

In its sample, this clonotype was seen once. V usage is TRBV6-6 and J usage is TRBJ1-2; D is possibly TRBD1 (6 bases). The ends were cut back, 7 bases at V and 4 bases at J, with 22 bases in the middle. This CDR3 is built from 16 residues. Germline V gives CDR1 MNHNY, CDR2 SVGAGI (reference sequence). Written as DNA, the CDR3 is TGTGCCAGCACCTCCAACCGGGACAACCGCGGCTATGGCTACACCTTC. It specifies CASTSNRDNRGYGYTF.

The V call is TRBV19, the J call TRBJ1-2; D is unresolved. CDR3 size: 14 residues. In germline, CDR1 is LNHDA, CDR2 SQIVND (reference sequence). The chain's CDR3 is CASRRGIPNYGYTF. The CDR3 bases are TGTGCATCAAGACGGGGAATCCCTAACTATGGCTACACCTTC.

The rearrangement joins TRBV20-1 to TRBJ2-5; a possible D gene is TRBD2 (6 bases). The CDR3 is 15 residues long. Trimming stripped 0 bases from V and 4 bases from J, with 15 bases between. Germline CDR1 reads DFQATT; CDR2 reads SNEGSKA (reference sequence). The CDR3 DNA sequence: TGCAGTGCTAGAGAGGGGTGGCTGGGGGGAGAGACCCAGTACTTC. It encodes CSAREGWLGGETQYF.

The chain employs TRBV6-4 and TRBJ1-5; D gene ambiguous. Germline assignment: CDR1 MRHNA and CDR2 SNTAGT. Trimming cost V 2 bases and J 7 bases, with 9 bases left between them. The CDR3 is 13 residues long. CDR3 in DNA: TGTGCCAGCAGTGACCTCGACGGGCAGCCCCAGCATTTT. Protein sequence: CASSDLDGQPQHF.

J is TRBJ2-4 and V is TRBV7-9; maybe TRBD1 (6 bases). From germline, CDR1 is SEHNR and CDR2 FQNEAQ (reference sequence). V was cut by 5 bases and J by 8 bases, with 10 bases left in between. This CDR3 spans 12 amino acids. DNA of the CDR3: TGTGCCAGCAGCCCCCCAGGGGACATTCAGTACTTC. This gives the protein CASSPPGDIQYF. Together with reference TRBV7-9 and TRBJ2-4, the CDR3 gives the full variable domain: DTGVSQNPRHKITKRGQNVTFRCDPISEHNRLYWYRQTLGQGPEFLTYFQNEAQLEKSRLLSDRFSAERPKGSFSTLEIQRTEQGDSAMYLCASSPPGDIQYFGAGTRLSVL.

The chain recombines TRBV4-1 with TRBJ2-6; maybe TRBD1 (6 bases). Per the germline V gene, CDR1 is MGHRA and CDR2 is YSYEKL. The CDR3 contains 16 residues. V dropped 0 bases and J dropped 2 bases, with 8 bases sitting between them. The CDR3 here is CASSQDRGPGANVLTF. CDR3 sequence (DNA): TGCGCCAGCAGCCAAGACAGGGGCCCTGGGGCCAACGTCCTGACTTTC.

The chain is built from TRBV4-1 and TRBJ2-7, with 7 positions matching TRBD1. The CDR3 spans 15 residues. Per germline, CDR1 MGHRA and CDR2 YSYEKL. The trim removed 4 bases at V and 3 bases at J, leaving 9 bases unmatched. DNA for the CDR3: TGCGCCAGCAGCCTTATGCAAACAGGGGACTACGAGCAGTACTTC. The encoded protein is CASSLMQTGDYEQYF.

The sample holds one count of this clonotype. The J gene is TRBJ2-7, the V gene TRBV30, with TRBD2 matching over 14 bases. The J segment lost 4 bases and the V segment lost 3 bases, leaving 11 bases of the junction unmatched. The CDR3 sequence is 17 residues long. CDR1 and CDR2 (germline): GTSNPN, SVGIG (reference sequence). CDR3: CAWSLGTSGRGGYEQYF. The CDR3, as DNA: TGTGCCTGGAGCCTCGGGACTAGCGGGAGAGGTGGATACGAGCAGTACTTC.

J is TRBJ2-1 and V is TRBV20-1, with TRBD2 matching over 13 bases. Unmatched junction bases numbered 2, after V lost 3 bases and J lost 0 bases. Germline CDR1 DFQATT, CDR2 SNEGSKA (reference sequence). The CDR3 contains 16 residues. The CDR3 here is CSARGLAGISYNEQFF. CDR3 nucleotide sequence: TGCAGTGCTAGGGGACTAGCGGGGATCTCCTACAATGAGCAGTTCTTC.

The rearrangement uses TRBV2 and TRBJ2-5, with 7 bases that match TRBD1. Losses at the gene ends were 4 bases for V and 13 bases for J; bases not matched to a gene: 3. Germline V gene data show CDR1 as SNHLY and CDR2 as FYNNEI. The CDR3 spans 10 residues. CDR3 coding DNA: TGTGCCAGCAGTGGACAGGGACCGTACTTC. This encodes CASSGQGPYF.

The chain uses TRBV5-1 and TRBJ2-2, with D perhaps matching TRBD1 (6 bases). Between the trimmed V and J ends, which lost 0 bases and 4 bases, there was a span of 13 bases. Germline V gives CDR1 SGHRS, CDR2 YFSETQ. CDR3 length: 16 residues. The CDR3 spells CASSLGQIRGTGELFF. In DNA, the CDR3 is TGCGCCAGCAGCTTGGGACAGATCAGGGGCACCGGGGAGCTGTTTTTT.